This TCR beta chain was observed in a study of blood T cell repertoires in COVID-19. Looking at the study overall: Specimens from acute and convalescent COVID-19 originated in the United States, Italy and Spain.

Trimming stripped 4 bases from V and 3 bases from J, with 7 bases between. Per the germline V gene, CDR1 is SGDLS and CDR2 is YYNGEE. The CDR3 runs to 12 residues. Sequencing was performed with immunoSEQ multiplex PCR; in TCRdb, only in-frame clones are kept and a portion is missing. The table records around 160,000 clones, around nine tenths of them present only once. The source of this sequence is a woman between 70 and 85 years old with COVID-19, enrolled during active disease. The chain joins TRBV9 to TRBJ1-1; tentatively, D is TRBD1 (5 bases). The specimen was peripheral blood. The CDR3 nucleotides read TGTGCCAGCAGCAAGGGGTACACTGAAGCTTTCTTT. Translation gives CASSKGYTEAFF.